A selection of T cell receptor beta chains follows, all from one sample in a study of blood T cells in healthy people across ages. Each CDR3 protein is one row after TCRdb ran MiXCR on the 5' RACE reads. Of about 730,000 distinct CDR3 sequences listed, 35% to 45% are singletons. Sample: blood. These TCRs come from a woman aged 60 to 75 in good health. Both conserved end residues are part of each CDR3. Fields, in order: J gene, V gene, CDR3 length, D gene, CDR3 protein. D genes are given only for firm matches.

>TRBJ2-7|TRBV9|16|.
CASSARLGALYYEQYF
>TRBJ2-1|TRBV9|15|.
CASSALGGVWNEQFF
>TRBJ2-5|TRBV20-1|13|.
CSARDKGRETQYF
>TRBJ2-4|TRBV27|18|TRBD2
CASSLNPASGRAKNIQYF
>TRBJ1-4|TRBV20-1|13|.
CSARPPVNEKLFF
>TRBJ2-3|TRBV11-1|22|TRBD2
CASSLVSPGGGLAGWSTDTQYF
>TRBJ2-7|TRBV6-6|15|TRBD1
CASSYPPGQGYEQYF
>TRBJ2-1|TRBV20-1|12|TRBD2
CSALRGGNEQFF
>TRBJ1-1|TRBV7-2|15|.
CASSLAQGTNTEAFF
>TRBJ1-1|TRBV21-1|13|.
CASLAGPNTEAFF
>TRBJ2-4|TRBV28|14|.
CASTVHPKSSPQYF
>TRBJ2-3|TRBV18|15|.
CVSSPRKGSTDTQYF
>TRBJ2-1|TRBV7-2|14|.
CASSLCKGGETQFF
>TRBJ2-7|TRBV20-1|15|TRBD2
CSARDLAGTNYEQYF
>TRBJ2-7|TRBV7-2|14|.
CASSLEGGGYEQYF
>TRBJ2-1|TRBV28|19|.
CASSPWDCKRGSSYNEQFF
>TRBJ2-5|TRBV20-1|12|.
CSARDLRETQYF
>TRBJ2-7|TRBV29-1|13|TRBD1
CSVVTGVGYEQYF
>TRBJ2-3|TRBV7-2|18|TRBD2
CASSRPAREGREKDTQYF
>TRBJ1-1|TRBV4-1|16|.
CASSQDSGRLNTEAFF
>TRBJ1-5|TRBV29-1|14|.
CSVASGVNNQPQHF
>TRBJ2-3|TRBV5-1|19|.
CASSLTGQPWAAFGDTQYF
>TRBJ2-7|TRBV29-1|10|.
CSVGYNEQYF
>TRBJ1-1|TRBV7-9|14|.
CASSFTGTEGEAFF
>TRBJ2-5|TRBV30|13|TRBD2
CAWQPGLESEQYF
>TRBJ2-1|TRBV28|18|TRBD2
CASSSRLAGGPPYNEQFF
>TRBJ2-4|TRBV3-1|15|.
CVSSQEIIAKNIQYF
>TRBJ2-1|TRBV7-9|16|TRBD2
CASSLNSGGLNNEQFF
>TRBJ2-1|TRBV4-1|15|.
CASSQDRGPSNEQFF
>.|TRBV28|15|.
CASSLFLVVQETQYF
>TRBJ2-5|TRBV20-1|16|TRBD2
CSATLAAGGHQETQYF
>TRBJ2-7|TRBV11-2|13|.
CASSPGFTYEQYF
>TRBJ2-7|TRBV12-3/TRBV12-4|14|.
CASTPGTGVYEQYF
>TRBJ2-7|TRBV7-2|13|.
CASRPGAYYEQYF
>TRBJ2-2|TRBV6-5|14|.
CASIRTPNTGELFF
>TRBJ1-4|TRBV12-3/TRBV12-4|16|.
CASSPGQHATNEKLFF
>TRBJ2-3|TRBV29-1|18|TRBD2
CSGEVAGLAAFPTDTQYF
>TRBJ1-6|TRBV12-3/TRBV12-4|14|TRBD1
CASSLTGESSPLHF
>TRBJ2-5|TRBV7-3|15|TRBD2
CASSPTSGAHNEQYF
>TRBJ1-5|TRBV5-6|14|.
CASSTKTGQSPQHF
>TRBJ1-2|TRBV6-6|11|.
CATEEGDGYTF
>TRBJ1-5|TRBV7-2|16|.
CASSLWGSGGNQPQHF
>.|TRBV7-3|16|.
CASSLTGAAKSYEQYF
>TRBJ1-2|TRBV7-9|12|.
CASSITNGGYTF
>.|TRBV9|14|.
CASSVKGDQGTQYF
>TRBJ2-3|TRBV5-8|13|.
CASSATASDTQYF
>TRBJ2-5|TRBV7-8|16|TRBD2
CASSLAPGLVTETQYF
>TRBJ2-2|TRBV7-3|16|TRBD2
CASSYGGASNTGELFF
>.|TRBV30|12|.
CAWSNAGETQYF
>TRBJ1-5|TRBV6-2/TRBV6-3|15|.
CASSTPRQGAQPQHF
>TRBJ1-4|TRBV7-7|13|.
CASSPGRGENLFF
>.|TRBV12-5|15|.
CASGLVQGVGETQYF